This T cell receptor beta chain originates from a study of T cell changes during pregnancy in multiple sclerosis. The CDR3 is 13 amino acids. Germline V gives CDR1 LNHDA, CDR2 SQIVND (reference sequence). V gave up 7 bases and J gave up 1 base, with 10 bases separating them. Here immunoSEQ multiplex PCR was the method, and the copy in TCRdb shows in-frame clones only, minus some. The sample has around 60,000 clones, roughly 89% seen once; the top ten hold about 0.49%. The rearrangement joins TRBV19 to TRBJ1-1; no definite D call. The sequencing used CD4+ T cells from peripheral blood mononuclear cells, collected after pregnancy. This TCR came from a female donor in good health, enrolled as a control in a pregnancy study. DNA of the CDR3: TGTGCCAGTAACCGAGTCGGGAACACTGAAGCTTTCTTT. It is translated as CASNRVGNTEAFF.